A single sample is the source of the 25 T cell receptor beta chains below, sequenced in a study of cytomegalovirus exposure and HLA in healthy donors. The PCR employed 60 Vbeta primers together with 13 Jbeta primers. The method was immunoSEQ multiplex PCR; TCRdb's version includes in-frame clones alone and lacks a portion of them. The sample comprises 110,000 to 150,000 clones, approximately 80% of which are singletons, and roughly 10% rests with the top ten. Sequencing was carried out using PBMCs. The receptor set was obtained from a woman in her fifties or sixties in good health and CMV-seropositive.

The chain's CDR3 is CASSSLLGAHYEQYF. As DNA, the CDR3 is TGTGCCAGCAGCTCACTGTTGGGGGCGCATTACGAGCAGTACTTC. This rearrangement joins TRBV27 to TRBJ2-5; perhaps TRBD1 as D (6 bases). The DNA end favors TRBJ2-7, so the J call may be wrong. Germline loops: CDR1 MNHEY, CDR2 SMNVEV (reference sequence). CDR3 length: 15 residues.

This chain links TRBV4-3 with TRBJ2-1; a possible D gene is TRBD2 (6 bases). The CDR3 consists of 16 residues. The V end was cut by 4 bases, the J end by 0 bases, with 13 bases between. Germline CDR1 reads LGHNA; CDR2 reads YSLEER. CDR3 in amino acids: CASSPSPGSSYNEQFF. The CDR3 nucleotides are TGCGCCAGCAGCCCCTCGCCCGGGAGCTCCTACAATGAGCAGTTCTTC.

The chain joins TRBV18 to TRBJ1-4, with a possible D match to TRBD1 (6 bases). Germline assignment: CDR1 KGHSH and CDR2 LQKENI. CDR3 size: 14 residues. V lost 5 bases and J lost 4, with 11 bases in between. CDR3 coding DNA: TGTGCCAGCTCAGCAGGGGCGGGTAATGAAAAACTGTTTTTT. It translates to CASSAGAGNEKLFF.

The V and J genes are TRBV9 and TRBJ2-5, with 10 bases matching TRBD1. The J call could be wrong; TRBJ2-7 is a better fit for the DNA end. The CDR3 extends over 14 amino acids. CDR1 and CDR2 (germline): SGDLS, YYNGEE. In DNA form, the CDR3 reads TGTGCCAGCAGCGCGGGACAGGGGCCCTACGAGCAGTACTTC. Translation gives CASSAGQGPYEQYF.

This rearrangement joins TRBV7-8 to TRBJ2-3; no firm D call. V was pared by 1 base and J by 4 bases, with 3 bases between. This CDR3 has 12 residues. The germline gives CDR1 SGHVS, CDR2 FQNEAQ. CDR3 residues: CASSLGADTQYF. In nucleotides, the CDR3 is TGTGCCAGCAGCTTAGGCGCAGATACGCAGTATTTT.

This clone appeared a single time. The chain joins TRBV5-1 to TRBJ2-5; TRBD2 aligns across 7 bases. J was trimmed by 5 bases and V by 6 bases; bases with no gene match: 10. The V gene's germline CDR1 is SGHRS and CDR2 YFSETQ. The CDR3 is 14 residues long. The CDR3: CASTHSGGEETQYF. CDR3 in DNA: TGCGCCAGCACCCACTCGGGGGGAGAGGAGACCCAGTACTTC.

V gene TRBV9 combines with J gene TRBJ1-2, with TRBD1 matching over 12 bases. CDR3 length: 15 amino acids. Looked up from germline, CDR1 is SGDLS and CDR2 is YYNGEE. With V trimmed by 0 bases and J by 8 bases, 5 bases remained unmatched. For the CDR3, the DNA is TGTGCCAGCAGCGTAGGGGGGACAGGGGGCAGAGGCTACACCTTC. It specifies CASSVGGTGGRGYTF.

The sample holds a few counts of this clone. The J gene is TRBJ2-5, the V gene TRBV7-9; D possibly corresponds to TRBD1 (6 bases). The CDR3 loop spans 15 amino acids. Trimming took off 5 bases at V and 5 bases at J, with 18 bases between the two ends. In germline, CDR1 is SEHNR, CDR2 FQNEAQ (reference sequence). CDR3: CASSLTGTQGETQYF. In DNA, the CDR3 is TGTGCCAGCAGCCTTACCGGGACCCAGGGGGAGACCCAGTACTTC.

The V gene is TRBV4-3, the J gene TRBJ1-2, with D unresolved. This CDR3 spans 12 amino acids. Trimming pared 1 base from V and 8 bases from J, leaving 8 bases between. CDR1 LGHNA and CDR2 YSLEER come from the germline V gene. The CDR3 sequence is CASSQGQTGYTF. CDR3 sequence (DNA): TGCGCCAGCAGCCAAGGACAAACGGGCTACACCTTC.

The chain is built from TRBV19 and TRBJ1-5, with 7 bases lining up with TRBD1. The V and J ends lost 5 bases and 5 bases, in that order; junction bases with no gene match: 9. The CDR3 length is 15 residues. Germline V CDR1 and CDR2: LNHDA, SQIVND (reference sequence). This CDR3 is CASSLRRGLDQPQHF. The CDR3 region has the DNA TGTGCCAGTAGTCTAAGGAGGGGGCTCGATCAGCCCCAGCATTTT.

V is TRBV15 and J is TRBJ1-1; weak D call: TRBD1 (5 bases). The CDR3 runs to 13 residues. Germline CDR1 is LNHNV and CDR2 is YYDKDF (reference sequence). With 2 bases removed from V and 5 bases from J, the gap between germline ends came to 9 bases. CDR3 loop: CATSRLGGTEAFF. The CDR3 DNA is TGTGCCACCAGCAGATTGGGGGGAACTGAAGCTTTCTTT.

V is TRBV28 and J is TRBJ2-7, with 7 nucleotides matching TRBD2. Looked up from germline, CDR1 is MDHEN and CDR2 is SYDVKM. With 4 bases clipped from V and 1 base from J, the junction kept 13 bases outside the gene matches. The CDR3 consists of 17 residues. The CDR3 DNA sequence: TGTGCCAGCAGTTCCCCGGGTGGGGCGGGAGTATCCTACGAGCAGTACTTC. Translating it yields CASSSPGGAGVSYEQYF.

The genes are TRBV7-6 and TRBJ2-7; 8 bases are shared with TRBD2. CDR3 length: 15 residues. Germline V lookup: CDR1 SGHVS, CDR2 FNYEAQ. With 2 bases clipped from V and 3 bases from J, the junction kept 6 bases outside the gene matches. The DNA for the CDR3 is TGTGCCAGCAGCTTATCGGGGGGGTCTATCTACGAGCAGTACTTC. It codes for CASSLSGGSIYEQYF.

The chain couples TRBV7-3 to TRBJ2-2; tentative D call: TRBD2 (6 bases). CDR3 length: 15 residues. CDR1 SGHTA and CDR2 FQGTGA come from the germline V gene. Trimming left V 4 bases short and J 7 bases short, with 16 bases between. As DNA, the CDR3 is TGTGCCAGCAGCTCATCCTCTAGCGTAGGCGGGGAGCTGTTTTTT. It yields the protein CASSSSSSVGGELFF.

This clone was seen only once. J is TRBJ2-7 and V is TRBV6-6, with D possibly matching TRBD2 (5 bases). Per the germline V gene, CDR1 is MNHNY and CDR2 is SVGAGI (reference sequence). V shed 6 bases and J shed 4 bases, with 16 bases lying between them. The CDR3 length is 14 residues. This CDR3 reads CASSLRGSPYEQYF. In DNA, the CDR3 is TGTGCCAGCAGCCTAAGAGGGTCCCCTTACGAGCAGTACTTC.

The J gene is TRBJ2-7, the V gene TRBV28; maybe TRBD2 (6 bases). The germline V and J ends were trimmed by 6 bases and 0 bases, with 15 bases remaining between them. The CDR3 spans 15 residues. From germline, CDR1 is MDHEN and CDR2 SYDVKM. The CDR3 nucleotides are TGTGCCAGCAGGAATATGGGCGGGGCCTCCTACGAGCAGTACTTC. It translates to CASRNMGGASYEQYF.

The chain joins TRBV28 to TRBJ2-5; 13 bases map to TRBD2. The DNA end is a closer match to TRBJ2-7, so the J assignment may be wrong. The CDR3 is 14 amino acids. From germline, CDR1 is MDHEN and CDR2 SYDVKM. The CDR3 loop reads CASATSGRAYEQYF. The CDR3 DNA reads TGTGCCAGCGCAACTAGCGGGAGGGCCTACGAGCAGTACTTC.

V and J are TRBV7-8 and TRBJ2-3, with TRBD2 matching 11 bases. CDR3 length: 17 amino acids. Germline V gives CDR1 SGHVS, CDR2 FQNEAQ. Losses at the gene ends were 2 bases for V and 1 base for J; bases not matched to a gene: 5. CDR3 DNA sequence: TGTGCCAGCAGCTTACTAGCGGGAGGTGGGGGCACAGATACGCAGTATTTT. It encodes CASSLLAGGGGTDTQYF.

Many counts were recorded for this clone. The gene calls are TRBV18 and TRBJ1-1; TRBD1 is a possible D gene (5 bases). Germline CDR1 and CDR2: KGHSH and LQKENI. The CDR3 runs to 15 residues. Trimming removed 3 bases at V and 1 base at J, with 12 bases between. The CDR3 reads CASSPGGASNTEAFF. The CDR3 coding sequence is TGTGCCAGCTCACCGGGGGGAGCCTCGAACACTGAAGCTTTCTTT. The whole variable domain, filled in from reference TRBV18 and TRBJ1-1, reads NAGVMQNPRHLVRRRGQEARLRCSPMKGHSHVYWYRQLPEEGLKFMVYLQKENIIDESGMPKERFSAEFPKEGPSILRIQQVVRGDSAAYFCASSPGGASNTEAFFGQGTRLTVV.

The V gene is TRBV25-1, the J gene TRBJ1-1; D possibly corresponds to TRBD1 (5 bases). The CDR3 sequence is 15 residues long. Germline values: CDR1 MGHDK, CDR2 SYGVNS. The V gene lost 2 bases and the J gene lost 1 base, with 11 bases spanning the gap. The CDR3 sequence is CASSEGDRKNTEAFF. DNA of the CDR3: TGTGCCAGCAGTGAAGGCGACAGAAAGAACACTGAAGCTTTCTTT.

The CDR3 nucleotides read TGTGCCTGGAGGGGGGGAGGGACAGGGGGCTACAATGAGCAGTTCTTC. Protein: CAWRGGGTGGYNEQFF. This rearrangement joins TRBV30 to TRBJ2-1, with 11 bases that match TRBD1. Per germline, CDR1 GTSNPN and CDR2 SVGIG (reference sequence). The V segment lost 3 bases and the J segment 3 bases; nucleotides outside the gene matches: 7. This CDR3 comprises 16 residues.

The chain uses TRBV5-8 and TRBJ2-7, with D perhaps TRBD2 (5 bases). The CDR3 covers 13 residues. V lost 1 base to trimming and J lost 2 bases, with 7 bases between them. Germline-derived CDR1 and CDR2 are SGHTS and YDEGEE. For the CDR3, the DNA is TGTGCCAGCAGCTTGAGGAGGACCTACGAGCAGTACTTC. The encoded protein is CASSLRRTYEQYF.

Only a few counts were recorded for this clone. This chain uses TRBV19 with TRBJ2-2, with TRBD1 as a possible D gene (6 bases). Trimming took off 6 bases at V and 1 base at J, with 12 bases between the two ends. Germline-derived CDR1 and CDR2 are LNHDA and SQIVND (reference sequence). CDR3 length: 15 residues. CDR3 nucleotide sequence: TGTGCCAGTAGGGAGGACAGCATGAACACCGGGGAGCTGTTTTTT. This encodes CASREDSMNTGELFF. The full variable domain, its missing parts supplied by reference TRBV19 and TRBJ2-2, is DGGITQSPKYLFRKEGQNVTLSCEQNLNHDAMYWYRQDPGQGLRLIYYSQIVNDFQKGDIAEGYSVSREKKESFPLTVTSAQKNPTAFYLCASREDSMNTGELFFGEGSRLTVL.

In this sample, this clone turned up a few times. This chain links TRBV2 with TRBJ1-5, with a weak D call TRBD1 (5 bases). The CDR3 is 14 residues long. The V gene lost 6 bases and the J gene lost 3 bases, with 12 bases spanning the gap. Germline V CDR1 and CDR2: SNHLY, FYNNEI. DNA of the CDR3: TGTGCCAGCAGAGCGGGGGGTTACAATCAGCCCCAGCATTTT. Its protein product is CASRAGGYNQPQHF. Based on the CDR3 plus reference TRBV2 and TRBJ1-5, the full variable domain is EPEVTQTPSHQVTQMGQEVILRCVPISNHLYFYWYRQILGQKVEFLVSFYNNEISEKSEIFDDQFSVERPDGSNFTLKIRSTKLEDSAMYFCASRAGGYNQPQHFGDGTRLSIL.

The chain links TRBV2 to TRBJ1-2, with 12 bases fitting TRBD1. The CDR3 has 16 amino acids. Germline V gene sequence: CDR1 SNHLY, CDR2 FYNNEI. The junction had 10 bases not matched to a gene; V was cut back by 7 bases and J by 4 bases. Here the CDR3 DNA reads TGTGCCAGCATGCCGGGACAGGGGGCGCGGGGCTATGGCTACACCTTC. Its translation: CASMPGQGARGYGYTF.